Listed below are T cell receptor beta chains from one sample, sequenced in a study of blood T cell repertoires in COVID-19. Libraries were prepared by immunoSEQ multiplex PCR; TCRdb keeps only in-frame clonotypes and omits some of them. The table includes fewer than 300,000 clones, roughly 85% detected once. Material for sequencing was PBMCs or T cells enriched from blood (not recorded which). Receptor source: a middle-aged man who had been exposed to COVID-19. The CDR3 runs from the conserved cysteine through the conserved F or W. D genes are given only for firm matches. Size is omitted from some rows. Given values are once, few, many or a class for expanded clones.

>TRBV6-5|-|11|-|TRBJ2-7
CATGLAYEQYF
TGTGCCACCGGACTCGCCTACGAGCAGTACTTC
>TRBV9|-|14|-|TRBJ2-1
CASSVGSRGNEQFF
TGTGCCAGCAGCGTAGGAAGTCGGGGCAATGAGCAGTTCTTC
>TRBV11-3|-|12|-|TRBJ1-2
CASSPSGYGYTF
TGTGCCAGCAGTCCGTCCGGGTATGGCTACACCTTC
>TRBV7-3|once|12|-|TRBJ2-2
CASSLSGRELFF
TGTGCCAGCAGCTTATCAGGGAGGGAGCTGTTTTTT
>TRBV30|-|14|TRBD1|TRBJ1-4
CAWRGDRKNEKLFF
TGTGCCTGGAGGGGGGACAGGAAAAATGAAAAACTGTTTTTT
>TRBV3-1/TRBV3-2|-|11|-|TRBJ2-5
CASINKETQYF
TGTGCCAGCATCAACAAAGAGACCCAGTACTTC
>TRBV6-1|-|15|-|TRBJ2-5
CASRTVTGAQETQYF
TGTGCCAGCAGGACTGTGACCGGAGCTCAAGAGACCCAGTACTTC
>TRBV6-5|-|13|-|TRBJ1-1
CASLRGLGTEAFF
TGTGCCAGCCTGAGAGGGCTGGGGACTGAAGCTTTCTTT
>TRBV7-3|-|13|-|TRBJ1-1
CASSTRRGNEAFF
TGTGCCAGCAGTACGAGAAGGGGGAATGAAGCTTTCTTT
>TRBV20-1|-|15|-|TRBJ1-2
CSASSMDKTHYGYTF
TGCAGTGCTAGTAGCATGGACAAGACCCACTATGGCTACACCTTC
>TRBV7-9|-|12|-|TRBJ2-1
CASSLAPGTQFF
TGTGCCAGCAGCTTAGCGCCCGGGACTCAGTTCTTC
>TRBV21-1|-|13|-|TRBJ1-6
CARGQGLNSPLHF
TGTGCCAGGGGACAGGGTCTGAATTCACCCCTCCACTTT
>TRBV7-6|-|16|TRBD2|TRBJ2-2
CASSPTGLASTGELFF
TGTGCCAGCAGCCCTACCGGACTAGCGAGTACCGGGGAGCTGTTTTTT
>TRBV6-5|-|15|TRBD1|TRBJ2-7
CASRIRQGLLSEQYF
TGTGCCAGCAGGATTAGACAGGGCCTCCTATCCGAGCAGTACTTC
>TRBV5-1|-|15|TRBD2|TRBJ2-5
CASKPSGGTGWTQYF
TGCGCCAGCAAGCCTAGCGGGGGCACCGGTTGGACCCAGTACTTC
>TRBV29-1|-|13|TRBD2|TRBJ2-1
CSVPLAGPEEQFF
TGCAGCGTTCCCCTAGCGGGGCCTGAGGAGCAGTTCTTC
>TRBV2|-|13|-|TRBJ1-3
CASSVNSPNTIYF
TGTGCCAGCAGTGTCAACAGTCCGAACACCATATATTTT
>TRBV9|-|14|TRBD1|TRBJ1-5
CASNEGQGGQPQHF
TGTGCCAGCAACGAGGGACAGGGCGGTCAGCCCCAGCATTTT
>TRBV5-4|-|15|-|TRBJ1-1
CASQQLAVRGTEAFF
TGTGCCAGCCAGCAGCTTGCTGTTAGGGGCACTGAAGCTTTCTTT
>TRBV7-7|-|15|TRBD1|TRBJ2-7
CASSEGQGGSYEQYF
TGTGCTAGCAGCGAGGGACAGGGTGGGTCCTACGAGCAGTACTTC
>TRBV24-1|-|16|-|TRBJ2-3
CATSDEGRDFTDTQYF
TGTGCCACCAGTGATGAGGGGCGGGACTTCACAGATACGCAGTATTTT
>TRBV9|-|16|TRBD2|TRBJ2-2
CASTVDLAENTGELFF
TGTGCCAGCACCGTAGATCTAGCGGAGAACACCGGGGAGCTGTTTTTT
>TRBV30|-|13|-|TRBJ1-3
CAWQGSSGNTIYF
TGTGCCTGGCAGGGGAGCTCTGGAAACACCATATATTTT
>TRBV10-3|-|14|-|TRBJ2-5
CAISESTGAETQYF
TGTGCCATCAGTGAGTCTACGGGAGCGGAGACCCAGTACTTC
>TRBV12-3/TRBV12-4|-|12|-|TRBJ2-2
CASSFQTGELFF
TGTGCCAGCAGTTTCCAAACCGGGGAGCTGTTTTTT
>TRBV6-1|-|13|TRBD1|TRBJ2-1
CASSDRGQGEQFF
TGTGCCAGCAGTGACAGGGGGCAGGGTGAGCAGTTCTTC
>TRBV5-5|-|16|TRBD2|TRBJ2-1
CASSPTLAGQYNEQFF
TGTGCCAGCAGCCCGACCCTAGCGGGTCAATACAATGAGCAGTTCTTC
>TRBV19|-|14|-|TRBJ1-4
CASSSSEVNEKLFF
TGTGCTAGTAGCTCTTCAGAGGTTAATGAAAAACTGTTTTTT
>TRBV29-1|-|14|-|TRBJ1-2
CSVGEQGSSYGYTF
TGCAGCGTTGGAGAACAGGGTTCTAGCTATGGCTACACCTTC
>TRBV7-7|-|15|-|TRBJ2-7
CASSPTSLTSNEQYF
TGTGCTAGCAGCCCCACTAGCCTTACGTCGAACGAGCAGTACTTC
>TRBV2|-|14|-|TRBJ1-2
CASEEVGTNYGYTF
TGTGCCAGCGAGGAGGTGGGAACTAACTATGGCTACACCTTC
>TRBV30|few|15|TRBD2|TRBJ2-1
CAWSPGVAGGLEQFF
TGTGCCTGGAGCCCCGGGGTAGCGGGAGGGCTTGAGCAGTTCTTC
>TRBV18|-|16|TRBD1|TRBJ2-2
CASSREGQGFRGELFF
TGTGCCAGCTCACGGGAAGGACAGGGTTTCCGCGGGGAGCTGTTTTTT
>TRBV27|-|14|-|TRBJ1-6
CASSSGQRYSPLHF
TGTGCCAGCAGTTCTGGACAGAGGTATTCACCCCTCCACTTT
>TRBV19|-|15|-|TRBJ1-5
CASSITTGSSQPQHF
TGTGCCAGTAGTATAACGACAGGTAGTTCTCAGCCCCAGCATTTT
>TRBV18|-|13|-|TRBJ1-2
CASSPDGAYGYTF
TGTGCCAGCTCACCCGACGGAGCCTATGGCTACACCTTC
>TRBV9|-|16|-|TRBJ2-1
CASNPINRSSYNEQFF
TGTGCCAGCAACCCGATCAACCGTAGCTCCTACAATGAGCAGTTCTTC
>TRBV14|-|13|-|TRBJ2-5
CASSQNLRETQYF
TGTGCCAGCAGCCAAAACCTTCGGGAGACCCAGTACTTC
>TRBV21-1|-|14|-|TRBJ2-1
CASSSPGGYNEQFF
TGTGCCAGCAGCAGCCCGGGAGGTTACAATGAGCAGTTCTTC
>TRBV19|-|18|TRBD2|TRBJ2-3
CASSIGSGRPLGTDTQYF
TGTGCCAGTAGTATAGGGAGCGGGAGGCCTCTGGGCACAGATACGCAGTATTTT
>TRBV6-2/TRBV6-3|-|13|TRBD2|TRBJ2-1
CASRPSGSNEQFF
TGTGCCAGCAGGCCTAGCGGGAGTAATGAGCAGTTCTTC
>TRBV3-1/TRBV3-2|-|15|TRBD1|TRBJ1-5
CASSQGTGFHQPQHF
TGTGCCAGCAGCCAAGGGACAGGGTTCCATCAGCCCCAGCATTTT
>TRBV9|-|15|-|TRBJ2-1
CASTRILSSYNEQFF
TGTGCCAGCACTCGCATCTTGAGCTCCTACAATGAGCAGTTCTTC
>TRBV6-5|-|13|TRBD2|TRBJ2-1
CASSQTSGGLLFF
TGTGCCAGCAGCCAGACTAGCGGGGGACTTCTGTTCTTC
>TRBV28|-|14|TRBD1|TRBJ2-7
CASRYRDRTHEQYF
TGTGCCAGCAGATACCGGGACAGGACCCACGAGCAGTACTTC
>TRBV10-3|-|15|TRBD2|TRBJ2-3
CASSEPSGRRDTQYF
TGTGCCAGCAGTGAACCTAGCGGGAGGAGGGATACGCAGTATTTT
>TRBV30|-|13|TRBD2|TRBJ2-5
CACTSGRKETQYF
TGTGCCTGCACTAGCGGGAGGAAGGAGACCCAGTACTTC
>TRBV19|-|16|TRBD2|TRBJ2-1
CASSPRLAGVNNEQFF
TGTGCCAGTAGTCCGCGACTAGCGGGGGTGAACAATGAGCAGTTCTTC
>TRBV2|-|14|-|TRBJ2-3
CASLSGSYTDTQYF
TGTGCCAGCTTGTCCGGGAGTTACACAGATACGCAGTATTTT